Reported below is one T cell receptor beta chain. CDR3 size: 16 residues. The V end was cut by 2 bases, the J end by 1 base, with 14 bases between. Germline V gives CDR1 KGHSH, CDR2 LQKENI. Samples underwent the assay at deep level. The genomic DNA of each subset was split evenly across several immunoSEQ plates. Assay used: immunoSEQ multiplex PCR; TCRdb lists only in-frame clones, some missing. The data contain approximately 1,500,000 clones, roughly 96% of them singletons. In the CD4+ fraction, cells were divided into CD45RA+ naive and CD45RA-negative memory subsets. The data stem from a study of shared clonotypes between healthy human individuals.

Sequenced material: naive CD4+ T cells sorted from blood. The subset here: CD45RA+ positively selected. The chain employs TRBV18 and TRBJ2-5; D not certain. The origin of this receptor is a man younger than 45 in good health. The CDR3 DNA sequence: TGTGCCAGCTCACCATTGGCCAGAGGAATCCAAGAGACCCAGTACTTC. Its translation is CASSPLARGIQETQYF. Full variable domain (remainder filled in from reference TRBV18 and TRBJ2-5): NAGVMQNPRHLVRRRGQEARLRCSPMKGHSHVYWYRQLPEEGLKFMVYLQKENIIDESGMPKERFSAEFPKEGPSILRIQQVVRGDSAAYFCASSPLARGIQETQYFGPGTRLLVL.